Sequencing of this T cell receptor (beta chain) was carried out in a study of blood T cell repertoires in COVID-19. Study at large: Acute-phase and convalescent COVID-19 samples originated in the United States, Italy and Spain. T cells, B-cell-depleted T cells, or PBMCs provided the cDNA or gDNA that served as material.

V was clipped by 6 bases and J by 5 bases, with 14 bases between them. The CDR3 spans 13 residues. Germline CDR1 reads SGHDT; CDR2 reads YYEEEE. Under the authors' procedure: Amplified reference gene primers provided the basis for estimating nucleated cell counts. The protocol was immunoSEQ multiplex PCR, while the TCRdb copy is restricted to in-frame clones and leaves out a portion. V, J and clone size reflect that table, while D and trimming were determined from the DNA. The sample includes about 18,000 clones, about 91% seen only once; the top ten take less than 15%. The chain combines TRBV5-6 with TRBJ2-5; D may be TRBD2 (5 bases). The TCR originated in a man aged 55 to 70 with active COVID-19. The sequenced material came from peripheral blood. CDR3 in amino acids: CASNAGPRETQYF. The CDR3 coding sequence is TGTGCCAGCAATGCGGGCCCCAGGGAGACCCAGTACTTC.